This TCR beta chain came from a study of cytomegalovirus exposure and HLA in healthy donors. To note about this clone: An end of the junction differs from the germline gene, which may be a read error.

Vbeta (60) and Jbeta (13) primers were used in the PCR. Profiling relied on immunoSEQ multiplex PCR, and the TCRdb table lists in-frame clones only, not all of them. The table records under 200,000 clones, 70% to 90% of them present only once. The CDR3 has 14 residues. Germline lookup yields CDR1 SEHNR and CDR2 FQNEAQ (reference sequence). The sample was PBMCs. The chain combines TRBV7-9 with TRBJ1-1; no definite D call. The origin of this receptor is a man aged 25-40 years in good health and CMV-seropositive. CDR3 loop: CSSSFVRVRAEAFF. CDR3 nucleotides: TGTTCCAGCAGCTTCGTGAGGGTTAGAGCTGAAGCTTTCTTT. Full variable domain (remainder filled in from reference TRBV7-9 and TRBJ1-1): DTGVSQNPRHKITKRGQNVTFRCDPISEHNRLYWYRQTLGQGPEFLTYFQNEAQLEKSRLLSDRFSAERPKGSFSTLEIQRTEQGDSAMYLCSSSFVRVRAEAFFGQGTRLTVV.